Each of the 23 T cell receptor beta chains below was sequenced from the same sample in a study of shared clonotypes between healthy human individuals. The assay was immunoSEQ multiplex PCR, and TCRdb's table has in-frame clones only and misses some. There are 1.4 million or so clones in the sample; approximately 98.5% occur only once, and about 0.34% lies in the top ten. Source material: naive CD4+ T cells sorted from blood. The subset here: CD45RA+ positively selected. All receptors derive from a young man in good health.

The chain employs TRBV5-1 and TRBJ2-7; D is possibly TRBD1 (7 bases). CDR1 is SGHRS and CDR2 is YFSETQ in the germline V gene. This CDR3 has 18 amino acids. Trimming pared 4 bases from V and 3 bases from J, leaving 26 bases between. The chain's CDR3 is CASSQQTGLVGSHYEQYF. DNA for the CDR3: TGCGCCAGCAGCCAACAGACAGGGTTGGTCGGGAGTCACTACGAGCAGTACTTC.

A note on this clone: Other DNA sequences of this sample code for an identical CDR3. The genes are TRBV19 and TRBJ1-5; 7 bases map to TRBD1. The CDR3 is 14 amino acids. Germline loops: CDR1 LNHDA, CDR2 SQIVND (reference sequence). The V gene end was trimmed by 6 bases and the J gene end by 0 bases; junction bases not matched to a gene: 2. The CDR3 DNA reads as TGTGCCAGTAGGGGGGACAGTAGCAATCAGCCCCAGCATTTT. Translating gives CASRGDSSNQPQHF.

V and J are TRBV7-8 and TRBJ1-1; possibly TRBD1 for D (5 bases). Trimming shortened V by 1 base and J by 4 bases, and 13 bases separated the two germline ends. This CDR3 has 15 amino acids. Germline CDR1 is SGHVS and CDR2 is FQNEAQ. The CDR3 region is CASSLESRGSTEAFF. The CDR3 nucleotides read TGTGCCAGCAGCTTAGAGAGTCGGGGGAGCACTGAAGCTTTCTTT.

The chain joins TRBV6-5 to TRBJ2-3; TRBD2 might be the D (5 bases). The germline V and J ends were trimmed by 9 bases and 0 bases, with 10 bases remaining between them. Per germline, CDR1 MNHEY and CDR2 SVGAGI. The CDR3 has 13 amino acids. The CDR3 region has the DNA TGTGCCAGTCAACTAGGTAGCACAGATACGCAGTATTTT. It codes for CASQLGSTDTQYF.

The chain employs TRBV5-6 and TRBJ2-7; tentative D call: TRBD1 (5 bases). In germline, CDR1 is SGHDT, CDR2 YYEEEE. This CDR3 has 13 amino acids. V was cut by 2 bases and J by 3 bases, with 9 bases left in between. This CDR3 is CASSLDRYYEQYF. CDR3 DNA: TGTGCCAGCAGCTTAGACAGATACTACGAGCAGTACTTC.

This chain links TRBV2 with TRBJ1-1; a weak D match, TRBD1 (5 bases). This CDR3 has 13 amino acids. Germline CDR1 reads SNHLY; CDR2 reads FYNNEI. Trimming removed 4 bases from V and 6 bases from J, with 12 bases in between. CDR3: CASSGQGFAEAFF. CDR3 nucleotide sequence: TGTGCCAGCAGTGGTCAGGGCTTCGCTGAAGCTTTCTTT.

The chain uses TRBV7-8 and TRBJ1-1; possible D gene TRBD1, 5 bases. CDR3 length: 15 residues. Germline lookup yields CDR1 SGHVS and CDR2 FQNEAQ. V lost 2 bases to trimming and J lost 4 bases, with 14 bases between them. For the CDR3, the DNA is TGTGCCAGCAGCTTAATAACAGGCCCTGTCACTGAAGCTTTCTTT. Protein: CASSLITGPVTEAFF.

This clone occurred a few times. The gene calls are TRBV19 and TRBJ1-5; D gene ambiguous. Germline CDR1 and CDR2: LNHDA and SQIVND (reference sequence). This CDR3 is 12 amino acids long. V lost 5 bases and J lost 7, with 9 bases in between. The CDR3 DNA sequence: TGTGCCAGTAGTCTCGGCGGGCAGCCCCAGCATTTT. It codes for CASSLGGQPQHF.

V is TRBV7-9 and J is TRBJ1-1; D unclear. There are 14 residues in the CDR3. Germline V CDR1 and CDR2: SEHNR, FQNEAQ (reference sequence). V shed 1 base and J shed 6 bases, with 12 bases lying between them. Written as DNA, the CDR3 is TGTGCCAGCAGCTTAGTAGGAGGGAATTCTGAAGCTTTCTTT. It encodes CASSLVGGNSEAFF.

The rearrangement joins TRBV6-1 to TRBJ2-2, with D possibly TRBD1 on 5 matching bases. CDR3 length equals 14 residues. Germline V gene lookup returns CDR1 MNHNS and CDR2 SASEGT. Trimming cost V 10 bases and J 1 base, with 13 bases left between them. CDR3 sequence: CAIRVSGNTGELFF. In nucleotides, the CDR3 is TGTGCCATCAGGGTCTCCGGGAACACCGGGGAGCTGTTTTTT.

The chain is built from TRBV5-1 and TRBJ2-7; D not resolved. The CDR3 totals 15 residues. V shed 2 bases and J shed 3 bases, with 15 bases lying between them. From germline, CDR1 is SGHRS and CDR2 YFSETQ. Here the CDR3 DNA reads TGCGCCAGCAGCTTTGTGAGAAACCCGAACTACGAGCAGTACTTC. This sequence encodes CASSFVRNPNYEQYF.

V usage is TRBV5-4 and J usage is TRBJ2-7; unclear D gene. Germline loops: CDR1 SGHNT, CDR2 YYREEE (reference sequence). Between the trimmed V and J ends, which lost 0 bases and 4 bases, there was a span of 8 bases. The CDR3 consists of 13 residues. For the CDR3, the DNA is TGTGCCAGCAGCTTGGATGCCAGATACGAGCAGTACTTC. This encodes CASSLDARYEQYF. The complete variable domain, with remaining parts taken from reference TRBV5-4 and TRBJ2-7, reads ETGVTQSPTHLIKTRGQQVTLRCSSQSGHNTVSWYQQALGQGPQFIFQYYREEENGRGNFPPRFSGLQFPNYSSELNVNALELDDSALYLCASSLDARYEQYFGPGTRLTVT.

This chain connects TRBV7-2 to TRBJ2-5; a weak D match, TRBD2 (5 bases). V was clipped by 5 bases and J by 1 base, with 8 bases between them. The germline V gene has CDR1 SGHTA and CDR2 FQGNSA. The CDR3 runs 13 residues. The CDR3 spells CASSGSGQETQYF. DNA for the CDR3: TGTGCCAGCAGCGGCAGCGGCCAAGAGACCCAGTACTTC. The full variable domain, its missing parts supplied by reference TRBV7-2 and TRBJ2-5, is GAGVSQSPSNKVTEKGKDVELRCDPISGHTALYWYRQSLGQGLEFLIYFQGNSAPDKSGLPSDRFSAERTGGSVSTLTIQRTQQEDSAVYLCASSGSGQETQYFGPGTRLLVL.

With respect to this clone: At the DNA level, this CDR3 is encoded by other sequences in the same sample as well. J is TRBJ2-7 and V is TRBV2; 10 bases match TRBD1. Germline V gene sequence: CDR1 SNHLY, CDR2 FYNNEI. The junction had 2 bases not matched to a gene; V was cut back by 6 bases and J by 6 bases. The CDR3 has 12 residues. DNA of the CDR3: TGTGCCAGCAGCCGGGACAGGGGCGAGCAGTACTTC. Translating it yields CASSRDRGEQYF.

V gene TRBV5-6 combines with J gene TRBJ1-5; no reliable D call. This CDR3 spans 13 amino acids. Germline V gene data show CDR1 as SGHDT and CDR2 as YYEEEE. V lost 2 bases and J 5 bases, leaving 8 bases between the germline ends. CDR3 DNA sequence: TGTGCCAGCAGCTTCCGGGTTGATCAGCCCCAGCATTTT. Its protein is CASSFRVDQPQHF. The full variable domain, rest sourced from reference TRBV5-6 and TRBJ1-5, is DAGVTQSPTHLIKTRGQQVTLRCSPKSGHDTVSWYQQALGQGPQFIFQYYEEEERQRGNFPDRFSGHQFPNYSSELNVNALLLGDSALYLCASSFRVDQPQHFGDGTRLSIL.

The chain uses TRBV27 and TRBJ2-1; D tentatively fits TRBD1 or TRBD2 (5 bases each). CDR1 is MNHEY, CDR2 SMNVEV, per germline (reference sequence). V was cut by 5 bases and J by 8 bases, with 22 bases left in between. CDR3 size: 16 residues. The CDR3 loop reads CASSRTGAGPGYEQFF. In nucleotides, the CDR3 is TGTGCCAGCAGTAGGACTGGGGCGGGTCCAGGGTATGAGCAGTTCTTC.

The chain uses TRBV7-9 and TRBJ2-1, with a possible D match to TRBD1 (8 bases). Germline loops: CDR1 SEHNR, CDR2 FQNEAQ (reference sequence). CDR3 size: 15 residues. V lost 1 base to trimming and J lost 5 bases, with 12 bases between them. CDR3 residues: CASSLVQGGHNEQFF. The CDR3 bases are TGTGCCAGCAGCTTAGTACAGGGGGGGCACAATGAGCAGTTCTTC.

This chain links TRBV5-6 with TRBJ2-3; D might be TRBD1 (5 bases). Trimming removed 2 bases at V and 4 bases at J, with 11 bases between. This CDR3 is 14 amino acids long. Germline V gene lookup returns CDR1 SGHDT and CDR2 YYEEEE. CDR3 bases: TGTGCCAGCAGCTTTGAGTACAGGCCAGATACGCAGTATTTT. Protein sequence: CASSFEYRPDTQYF.

CDR3 nucleotide sequence: TGTGCCAGCAGCTTACTAGCGGGAAGTCGCTACGAGCAGTACTTC. It encodes CASSLLAGSRYEQYF. This sequence joins TRBV11-2 and TRBJ2-7; 9 bases fit TRBD2. The CDR3 covers 15 residues. Per germline, CDR1 SGHAT and CDR2 FQNNGV. Trimming at V came to 2 bases and at J to 3 bases, leaving 5 bases not matched to a gene.

The rearrangement links TRBV11-2 to TRBJ2-1; D gene uncertain. There are 16 residues in the CDR3. Germline V gene data show CDR1 as SGHAT and CDR2 as FQNNGV. Trimming pared 5 bases from V and 9 bases from J, leaving 23 bases between. For the CDR3, the DNA is TGTGCCAGCAGCGACCTCGGACGGAGCTTTTTAGGTGAGCAGTTCTTC. This sequence encodes CASSDLGRSFLGEQFF.

The chain couples TRBV10-2 to TRBJ2-1, with 14 bases matching TRBD2. V dropped 8 bases and J dropped 5; count of bases not matched to a gene: 11. The V gene's germline CDR1 is WSHSY and CDR2 SAAADI. This CDR3 has 17 residues. CDR3 nucleotides: TGCGCCAGCTGGAAAGGACTAGCGGGAGGTAAAAACAATGAGCAGTTCTTC. It specifies CASWKGLAGGKNNEQFF.

This sequence joins TRBV28 and TRBJ2-1; TRBD2 aligns across 9 bases. From germline, CDR1 is MDHEN and CDR2 SYDVKM. V lost 5 bases to trimming and J lost 6 bases; unmatched junction nucleotides: 5. The CDR3 is 14 amino acids. CDR3 nucleotide sequence: TGTGCCAGCAGTCCGGGACTAGCAAGCAATGAGCAGTTCTTC. Protein: CASSPGLASNEQFF.

This clone was found once. CDR3 amino acids: CSVVPNTGELFF. The DNA of the CDR3 is TGCAGCGTCGTTCCCAACACCGGGGAGCTGTTTTTT. The chain is built from TRBV29-1 and TRBJ2-2; D uncertain. Trimming left V 6 bases short and J 2 bases short, with 7 bases between. Germline loops: CDR1 SQVTM, CDR2 ANQGSEA. This CDR3 spans 12 amino acids.